This paragraph reports one T cell receptor beta chain. The target antigen is unknown. It was with 60 Vbeta and 13 Jbeta primers that the PCR ran. Sequencing used immunoSEQ multiplex PCR; TCRdb keeps in-frame clones, though not all of them. The sample features about 150,000 clones, with approximately 1.5% in its top ten. The data were obtained in a study of cytomegalovirus exposure and HLA in healthy donors. Study overall: An early release of data contained about 85 million unique TCRs, which came from HLA-typed donors. Regarding the study as a whole: An Asian-associated ancestry cluster reportedly showed fewer N-insertions than the roughly 600-donor mean in a later analysis.

The CDR3 runs 13 residues. V lost 3 bases and J 9 bases, leaving 14 bases between the germline ends. Germline CDR1 reads KGHSH; CDR2 reads LQKENI. The chain uses TRBV18 and TRBJ2-5; a possible D gene is TRBD2 (7 bases). The TCR originated in a woman aged 45-65 years in good health and CMV-seronegative. The specimen was PBMCs. CDR3 loop: CASSPGGQTAQYF. For the CDR3, the DNA is TGTGCCAGCTCACCGGGGGGGCAGACGGCCCAGTACTTC.